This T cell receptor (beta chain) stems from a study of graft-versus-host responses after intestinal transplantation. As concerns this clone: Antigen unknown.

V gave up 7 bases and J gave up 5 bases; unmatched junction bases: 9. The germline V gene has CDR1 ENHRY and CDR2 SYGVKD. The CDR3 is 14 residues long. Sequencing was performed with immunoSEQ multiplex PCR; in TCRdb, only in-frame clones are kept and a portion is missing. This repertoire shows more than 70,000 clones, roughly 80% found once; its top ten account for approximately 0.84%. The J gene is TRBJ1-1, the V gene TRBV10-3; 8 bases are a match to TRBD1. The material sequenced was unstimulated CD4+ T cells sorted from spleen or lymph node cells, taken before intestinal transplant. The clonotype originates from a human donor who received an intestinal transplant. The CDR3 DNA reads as TGTGCCATCACTTCGGACAGGGAGGGAACTGAAGCTTTCTTT. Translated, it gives CAITSDREGTEAFF.